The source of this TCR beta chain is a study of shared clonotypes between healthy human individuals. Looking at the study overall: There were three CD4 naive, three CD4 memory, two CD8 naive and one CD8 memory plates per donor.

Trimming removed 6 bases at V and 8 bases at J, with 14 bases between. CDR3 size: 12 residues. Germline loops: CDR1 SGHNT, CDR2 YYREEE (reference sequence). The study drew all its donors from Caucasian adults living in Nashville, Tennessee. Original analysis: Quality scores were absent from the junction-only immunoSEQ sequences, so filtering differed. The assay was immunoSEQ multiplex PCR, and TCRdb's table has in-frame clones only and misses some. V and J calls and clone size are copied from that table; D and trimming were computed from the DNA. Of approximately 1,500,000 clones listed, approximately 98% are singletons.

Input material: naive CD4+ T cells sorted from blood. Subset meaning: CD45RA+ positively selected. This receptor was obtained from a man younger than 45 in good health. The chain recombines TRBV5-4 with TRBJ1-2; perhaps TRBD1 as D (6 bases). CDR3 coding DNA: TGTGCCAGCACTGGCCCGGGGGGCGGCTACACCTTC. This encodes CASTGPGGGYTF. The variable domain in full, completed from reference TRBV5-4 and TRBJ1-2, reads ETGVTQSPTHLIKTRGQQVTLRCSSQSGHNTVSWYQQALGQGPQFIFQYYREEENGRGNFPPRFSGLQFPNYSSELNVNALELDDSALYLCASTGPGGGYTFGSGTRLTVV.